A single sample gave rise to the 19 T cell receptor beta chains below, sequenced in a study of blood T cells in healthy people across ages (dated by TCRdb to between 2014 and 2016). Libraries were prepared through 5' RACE. Reads for this sample came from an Illumina HiSeq 2500. A second PCR of roughly 6 to 11 cycles was run with a J-beta primer mix and a sample-barcoded 5' primer. TCRdb took the public reads, trimmed them with fastp at Q25, ran MiXCR for clone calling and kept in-frame beta chains. CDR3 protein sequences are deduplicated, and each keeps its most common genes and DNA. This sample lists hundreds of thousands of distinct CDR3 sequences; about 52% were detected once. 45% to 60% of the sample comes from the top ten. What was sequenced was blood. These receptors were obtained from a man between 60 and 75 years old in good health.

This clonotype has more than one count but fewer than ten. This chain uses TRBV9 with TRBJ2-7; 10 nucleotides match TRBD2. Trimming removed 2 bases from V and 3 bases from J; junction bases left unmatched: 2. Germline V gene lookup returns CDR1 SGDLS and CDR2 YYNGEE. This CDR3 is 14 amino acids long. CDR3 coding DNA: TGTGCCAGCAGCGTGACTAGCGGGTACTACGAGCAGTACTTC. This gives the protein CASSVTSGYYEQYF.

This clonotype was seen many times. One end of the junction does not line up with germline, which may come from a read error. The CDR3, as DNA: TGCAGTGCTGGAGAGGGGACAGGGTTCTACGAGCAGTACTTC. The encoded protein is CSAGEGTGFYEQYF. V gene TRBV20-1 combines with J gene TRBJ2-7, with 9 bases identical to TRBD1. The CDR3 runs 14 residues. Germline CDR1 is DFQATT and CDR2 is SNEGSKA (reference sequence).

The CDR3 DNA is TGCAGTGCTAGTAGCGGGGCCAGAGAGACCCAGTACTTC. Protein product: CSASSGARETQYF. The genes are TRBV20-1 and TRBJ2-5, with TRBD2 matching 8 bases. The CDR3 is made up of 13 amino acids. The V gene's germline CDR1 is DFQATT and CDR2 SNEGSKA (reference sequence). V lost 3 bases to trimming and J lost 4 bases; unmatched junction nucleotides: 4.

The genes are TRBV10-3 and TRBJ2-1, with 8 bases fitting TRBD2. CDR3 length equals 17 residues. Germline CDR1 reads ENHRY; CDR2 reads SYGVKD. V gave up 6 bases and J gave up 6 bases; unmatched junction bases: 16. CDR3 sequence reads: CAIRDPGDAGGRNEQFF. CDR3 coding DNA: TGTGCCATCAGGGATCCCGGGGATGCGGGAGGTCGCAATGAGCAGTTCTTC.

The chain has TRBV7-3 and TRBJ2-4; no clear D gene. The end of the DNA aligns better with TRBJ2-7, so the J call may be wrong. The CDR3 covers 13 residues. CDR1 is SGHTA and CDR2 is FQGTGA in the germline V gene. CDR3 nucleotide sequence: TGTGCCAGCAGCTTAGGGCCCCTCACCGAGCAGTACTTC. Protein: CASSLGPLTEQYF.

This clonotype showed up just a few times. The chain links TRBV12-3 or TRBV12-4 to TRBJ2-5, with 7 bases lining up with TRBD2. The CDR3 has 13 amino acids. Trimming took 7 bases from V and 5 from J; bases not matched to a gene: 7. CDR3 DNA sequence: TGTGCCAGCACCCGGGGGGTCCGGGAGACCCAGTACTTC. Residues: CASTRGVRETQYF.

This clonotype showed up just once. The genes are TRBV29-1 and TRBJ1-1, with D uncertain. Trimming stripped 0 bases from V and 11 bases from J, with 13 bases between. Looked up from germline, CDR1 is SQVTM and CDR2 is ANQGSEA. This CDR3 contains 12 residues. For the CDR3, the DNA is TGCAGCGTTGAAGAGAGTAATAGCGGGGCTTTCTTT. This translates into CSVEESNSGAFF.

A few counts support this clonotype. The V gene is TRBV10-2, the J gene TRBJ1-1; D remains unclear. V lost 5 bases and J 1 base, leaving 5 bases between the germline ends. Germline loops: CDR1 WSHSY, CDR2 SAAADI. This CDR3 is 12 amino acids long. The CDR3 bases are TGCGCCAGCAGTCGACAGAACACTGAAGCTTTCTTT. It yields the protein CASSRQNTEAFF.

A few counts support this clonotype. This sequence joins TRBV5-5 and TRBJ2-4, with 7 nucleotides matching TRBD1. The length of the CDR3 is 15 residues. Per germline, CDR1 SGHKS and CDR2 YYEKEE (reference sequence). After removal of 4 bases from V and 0 bases from J, the junction contained 4 bases not matched to a gene. CDR3 sequence: CASSRDSLAKNIQYF. The CDR3 DNA reads as TGTGCCAGCAGCCGGGACAGTCTAGCCAAAAACATTCAGTACTTC.

The chain has TRBV20-1 and TRBJ2-1, with D perhaps given as TRBD1 or TRBD2 (6 bases each). The CDR3 has 15 residues. Trimming took 0 bases from V and 2 from J, leaving 11 bases between them. Germline V gene data show CDR1 as DFQATT and CDR2 as SNEGSKA (reference sequence). CDR3 DNA: TGCAGTGCTAGAGATCGGGGGCACCCCTACAATGAGCAGTTCTTC. This gives the protein CSARDRGHPYNEQFF.

This rearrangement joins TRBV7-2 to TRBJ2-3; the match to TRBD2 covers 10 bases. Germline trimming cut 5 bases from V and 4 bases from J; bases unmatched to any gene: 3. Germline loops: CDR1 SGHTA, CDR2 FQGNSA. The CDR3 extends over 14 amino acids. The CDR3 nucleotides read TGTGCCAGCAGCGAAGGGACTAGCGCAGATACGCAGTATTTT. Residues: CASSEGTSADTQYF.

The chain recombines TRBV2 with TRBJ2-3; 10 bases match TRBD2. V trimming: 3 bases; J trimming: 1 base; junction bases outside the gene matches: 4. The CDR3 is 16 residues long. CDR1 SNHLY and CDR2 FYNNEI come from the germline V gene. CDR3 nucleotides: TGTGCCAGCAGTGAGGCCCTAGCGGGGGGCACAGATACGCAGTATTTT. Protein: CASSEALAGGTDTQYF.

The rearrangement uses TRBV20-1 and TRBJ2-1; TRBD1 or TRBD2 may be the D gene (7 bases each). V lost 3 bases and J lost 4, with 16 bases in between. This CDR3 contains 15 residues. Germline V CDR1 and CDR2: DFQATT, SNEGSKA (reference sequence). CDR3 nucleotide sequence: TGCAGTGCTAGGGGAGGGGGCTATGGGTACAATGAGCAGTTCTTC. This translates into CSARGGGYGYNEQFF.

This clonotype was found a few times. This chain links TRBV7-2 with TRBJ2-1; D is perhaps TRBD1 or TRBD2 (5 bases each). Trimming took off 5 bases at V and 4 bases at J, with 12 bases between the two ends. Per the germline V gene, CDR1 is SGHTA and CDR2 is FQGNSA. The CDR3 extends over 14 amino acids. CDR3 in amino acids: CASSPSGGYNEQFF. The CDR3 bases are TGTGCCAGCAGCCCATCTGGGGGATACAATGAGCAGTTCTTC.

This clonotype was counted a single time. A single base separates this from a much larger clone, so it may be a read error. V is TRBV7-3 and J is TRBJ2-2; 7 bases fit TRBD2. The germline gives CDR1 SGHTA, CDR2 FQGTGA. Unmatched junction bases numbered 4, after V lost 3 bases and J lost 0 bases. The CDR3 covers 16 residues. CDR3: CASSFLSGANTGELFF. The CDR3 region has the DNA TGTGCCAGCAGCTTCTTGAGCGGGGCGAACACCGGGGAGCTGTTTTTT. Full variable domain (remainder filled in from reference TRBV7-3 and TRBJ2-2): GAGVSQTPSNKVTEKGKYVELRCDPISGHTALYWYRQSLGQGPEFLIYFQGTGAADDSGLPNDRFFAVRPEGSVSTLKIQRTERGDSAVYLCASSFLSGANTGELFFGEGSRLTVL.

This clonotype was seen only a few times. V gene TRBV20-1 combines with J gene TRBJ2-5, with 8 bases aligning to TRBD1. Germline CDR1 and CDR2: DFQATT and SNEGSKA (reference sequence). J was trimmed by 5 bases and V by 3 bases; bases with no gene match: 2. The CDR3 is 12 residues long. CDR3 nucleotide sequence: TGCAGTGCTAGGACAGGGGTTGAGACCCAGTACTTC. This encodes CSARTGVETQYF.

J is TRBJ2-4 and V is TRBV6-6, with 8 bases identical to TRBD1. Germline V gene data show CDR1 as MNHNY and CDR2 as SVGAGI (reference sequence). The V and J ends lost 7 bases and 2 bases, in that order; junction bases with no gene match: 4. The CDR3 runs 14 residues. DNA for the CDR3: TGTGCCAGCATCGACAGGGGAACCAAAAACATTCAGTACTTC. Its translation is CASIDRGTKNIQYF.

V usage is TRBV7-9 and J usage is TRBJ2-3; the match to TRBD1 covers 7 bases. In germline, CDR1 is SEHNR, CDR2 FQNEAQ (reference sequence). J was trimmed by 0 bases and V by 5 bases; bases with no gene match: 20. The length of the CDR3 is 20 residues. The CDR3 loop reads CASSPIKAGTVGASTDTQYF. The CDR3 coding sequence is TGTGCCAGCAGCCCAATAAAGGCCGGGACAGTAGGGGCTAGCACAGATACGCAGTATTTT.

Comment on this clonotype: The germline gene is not matched at one end of the junction; a read error may be the cause. V is TRBV28 and J is TRBJ2-5, with TRBD2 identical over 8 bases. Germline CDR1 and CDR2: MDHEN and SYDVKM. This CDR3 contains 12 residues. The CDR3 DNA is TGTGCCAGCACCACGGGGGGGGAGACCCTGTACTTC. It codes for CASTTGGETLYF. The variable domain in full, with the rest retrieved from reference TRBV28 and TRBJ2-5, is DVKVTQSSRYLVKRTGEKVFLECVQDMDHENMFWYRQDPGLGLRLIYFSYDVKMKEKGDIPEGYSVSREKKERFSLILESASTNQTSMYLCASTTGGETLYFGPGTRLLVL.